This passage covers 4 T cell receptor beta chains from one sample sequenced in a study of regulatory T cells in long-lasting Graves disease. Time point given: newly diagnosed GD, antithyroid drugs for less than 3 months. RNA isolated from PBMCs was used to make the TCR library. Investigators prepared the TCR beta libraries by applying iRepertoire HTBI primers and Arm-PCR of CDR3 regions. TCRdb processed the multiplex PCR reads anew with MiXCR; each CDR3 protein has one entry. Of more than 300,000 distinct CDR3 sequences in the sample, under 20% were seen once. The same sample was also studied in work on T cells in Graves' hyperthyroidism and ophthalmopathy.

Sample: peripheral blood mononuclear cells (PBMCs), taken at new diagnosis, from a patient treated with antithyroid drugs. Receptor source: a woman aged 18-30 years with Graves disease.

Only a few counts were recorded for this clonotype. The chain joins TRBV7-9 to TRBJ2-7; TRBD1 might be the D (7 bases). Between the trimmed V and J ends, which lost 6 bases and 5 bases, there was a span of 14 bases. The CDR3 consists of 13 residues. Germline CDR1 is SEHNR and CDR2 is FQNEAQ (reference sequence). The CDR3, as DNA: TGTGCCAGCAGGAGACAGGGAGGCCACGAGCAGTACTTC. It is translated as CASRRQGGHEQYF.

Notes on this clonotype: It is likely a read error, because the conserved phenylalanine at the end of the CDR3 is missing. The CDR3 sequence is CANLQTGPSYEQYS. CDR3 coding DNA: TGTGCCAACCTCCAAACGGGCCCCTCCTACGAGCAGTACTCC. The V and J genes are TRBV2 and TRBJ2-7; D ambiguous. Germline V gene sequence: CDR1 SNHLY, CDR2 FYNNEI. V lost 10 bases to trimming and J lost 0 bases, with 16 bases between them. The CDR3 runs 14 residues.

This clonotype was found a few times. This chain joins TRBV28 and TRBJ2-2, with D perhaps matching TRBD2 (6 bases). The germline gives CDR1 MDHEN, CDR2 SYDVKM. Deletions cut 7 bases from V and 1 base from J, with 22 bases between. The CDR3 runs to 18 residues. The DNA of the CDR3 is TGTGCCAGCATTTCGAGGGCCTCAACTAGCTGGAACACCGGGGAGCTGTTTTTT. It is translated as CASISRASTSWNTGELFF.

This clonotype was seen repeatedly, ten times or more. The V and J genes are TRBV20-1 and TRBJ2-7, with 9 positions matching TRBD1. The V segment lost 0 bases and the J segment 2 bases; nucleotides outside the gene matches: 5. CDR3 length: 15 residues. Germline V gene lookup returns CDR1 DFQATT and CDR2 SNEGSKA (reference sequence). The CDR3 sequence is CSARDRDRATYEQYF. The CDR3 DNA reads TGCAGTGCTAGAGACCGGGACAGGGCAACCTACGAGCAGTACTTC.